Included here is one TCR beta chain sequence, with context. What this receptor recognizes is not known. No much larger clonotype is one base removed from it; base qualities were not supplied. The data stem from a study of shared clonotypes between healthy human individuals (dated by TCRdb to about 2020). In terms of the full investigation: The cohort comprised two women and a few men aged 18 to 49 years. For each donor, three plates each were used for CD4 naive and CD4 memory, two plates were used for CD8 naive, and one plate was used for CD8 memory. The study deeply sequenced blood TCR repertoires of several healthy adults to estimate repertoire size and the extent of clonotype sharing between individuals. To increase sequencing depth and limit assay-specific biases, TCR repertoire library preparation and sequencing were carried out by different laboratories using diverse techniques. Per donor, leukapheresis produced somewhere between about 0.85 and 10 billion PBMCs.

The CDR3 goes from the cysteine to the phenylalanine over 16 residues. Just the 48-base CDR3 DNA is kept, in frame starting at base 1. The trim is 2 bases for V and 6 bases for J, with a gap of 19 bases between the germline ends. CDR1 and CDR2 (SGHTA, FQGNSA) derive from the germline V gene. The donors were healthy, HIV-negative adults with no recently reported acute infections or vaccinations. Only Caucasian adults living in Nashville, Tennessee, USA were represented among the donors. CD4+ T cells were enriched by magnetic negative selection; naive cells were then positively selected on CD45RA, and the negative fraction formed the memory subset. Blood was collected by leukapheresis, and PBMCs were isolated by Ficoll-Histopaque density gradient centrifugation and then cryopreserved in liquid nitrogen vapor phase. Analytical flow cytometry was used to check the purity and quantity of each magnetically sorted T cell population. Genomic DNA was isolated from every sorted fraction and measured by UV absorbance on a Nanodrop 2000c.

Paper-wide results and their limitations: Compared with non-shared clonotypes, clonotypes shared by all four sorted-subset donors had higher generation probabilities. Larger estimated clonotype richness was generally found for naive subsets than for memory subsets. Based on pairwise subsampling, the degree of clonotype sharing among donors was expected to be affected by sequencing depth. Rarefaction of sorted-subset datasets indicated incomplete sequencing despite the large sequencing depth. Roughly 5.2% of naive CD4, around 4% of naive CD8, about 2.5% of memory CD4, and about 0.4% of memory CD8 clonotypes were shared across several donors. Sampling was restricted to blood, and TCR repertoires in tissue are likely to differ from TCR repertoires in blood. The small number of donors limited the genetic and exposure-history diversity represented.

Using the deep immunoSEQ assay, TCR CDR3 regions were amplified from genomic DNA by multiplex PCR. For each cell subset, the extracted genomic DNA was distributed evenly across all wells of several immunoSEQ 96-well plates, and each plate served as one replicate. Each replicate PCR for sorted subsets received about 180 ng genomic DNA, equal to about 30,000 T cell genomes. The purified libraries were quantified using a Qubit 3.0 fluorometer, sized with a Bioanalyzer 2100, and then quantified again using the KAPA Library Quantification kit. Every immunoSEQ 96-well plate was sequenced on a dedicated single-read 150-cycle Illumina NextSeq 550 flow cell. The authors processed their data as follows. The immunoSEQ output contained only junctional sequences without quality scores, so filtering could not match that applied to full-length reads. To assign V/J genes and CDR3, sequences were annotated using PyIR, a Python wrapper for IgBLAST v1.9, with IMGT germline references. Reads with weak V/J assignments (E-value above 1e-6), missing CDR3, stop codons, out-of-frame junctions, or ambiguous translated residues were removed. V3J clonotypes were defined as sequences sharing an identical inferred V gene, J gene, and CDR3 amino acid sequence. Percentage overlap between repertoires was calculated by dividing the number of shared unique clonotypes by the size of the smaller repertoire. Repertoire richness was assessed with RTK rarefaction, the Chao1 estimator, and Recon v2.1 estimates of unobserved clonotypes. Generation probabilities were computed with OLGA for all TCRbeta clonotypes obtained by the gDNA method from several donors. This immuneACCESS table, as held by TCRdb, lists in-frame sequences with V and J called but not all clones. Of the missing ones, under half trace to an unresolved V gene in checked studies; the others have no known cause. The V and J calls and clone size were taken over from that table, and D and trimming were inferred from the DNA. This sample comprises approximately 940,000 clones, 60% to 85% of them detected only once. The ten largest account for nearly 1.5% of the sample.

The chain joins TRBV7-2 to TRBJ1-2; the best D guess is TRBD1, with 5 bases matching. The receptor was derived from a man aged 18-30 years in good health. Sequencing used memory CD4+ T cells sorted from blood. This specimen's cell subset or site label, interpreted: CD45RA-negative fraction. In nucleotides, the sequence is TGTGCCAGCAGCTTACGGGACGTAGCATCGAACAATGGCTACACCTTC. The resulting protein is CASSLRDVASNNGYTF.